These 26 T cell receptor beta chains were sequenced from one sample in a study of regulatory T cells in long-lasting Graves disease. Both iRepertoire HTBI primers and Arm-PCR of CDR3 regions were used to build the TCR beta libraries. MiXCR, run by TCRdb on the multiplex PCR reads, gives a single entry per CDR3 protein. The data hold approximately 250,000 distinct CDR3 sequences, with approximately 20% observed a single time. Time point noted: newly diagnosed GD, antithyroid drugs for less than 3 months. Extracted PBMC RNA gave rise to the TCR library. Sequencing was performed on peripheral blood mononuclear cells (PBMCs), taken at new diagnosis, from a patient treated with antithyroid drugs. These receptors were taken from a female donor with Graves disease.

This clonotype was picked up a small number of times. This chain links TRBV18 with TRBJ2-3, with D uncertain. The CDR3 contains 15 residues. Germline V gene data show CDR1 as KGHSH and CDR2 as LQKENI. V was trimmed by 2 bases and J by 0 bases, leaving 9 bases between them. CDR3: CASSPKTASTDTQYF. The CDR3 DNA sequence: TGTGCCAGCTCACCAAAAACGGCAAGCACAGATACGCAGTATTTT.

This clonotype was found many times. The chain is built from TRBV6-2 or TRBV6-3 and TRBJ1-6; D unclear. V was cut by 0 bases and J by 7 bases, with 10 bases left in between. Per the germline V gene, CDR1 is MNHEY and CDR2 is SVGEGT. The CDR3 totals 15 residues. In nucleotides, the CDR3 is TGTGCCAGCAGTTACTCGGTCAGCCGAAATTCACCCCTCCACTTT. Amino acids: CASSYSVSRNSPLHF.

In regard to this clonotype: This may be a read error, as it is one base from a much larger clone. V gene TRBV6-2 or TRBV6-3 combines with J gene TRBJ2-1, with 10 bases fitting TRBD2. This CDR3 has 16 residues. Germline V gene data show CDR1 as MNHEY and CDR2 as SVGEGT. Trimming took 6 bases from V and 3 from J; bases not matched to a gene: 8. CDR3 nucleotide sequence: TGTGCCAGCAGCCCGGGCAGGACTAGCGGCTACAATGAGCAGTTCTTC. Its translation: CASSPGRTSGYNEQFF.

This clonotype has at least ten counts. The chain has TRBV19 and TRBJ1-1, with TRBD1 matching over 11 bases. CDR1 and CDR2 (germline): LNHDA, SQIVND (reference sequence). V gave up 1 base and J gave up 4 bases; unmatched junction bases: 5. CDR3 length: 16 residues. The CDR3 protein is CASSIGVGTGGTEAFF. The CDR3, as DNA: TGTGCCAGTAGTATAGGGGTTGGGACAGGGGGCACTGAAGCTTTCTTT.

In its sample, this clonotype was seen many times. A much larger clone differs from this one at a single base, so this may be a read error. The V gene is TRBV2, the J gene TRBJ2-2; 7 bases fit TRBD1. CDR1 SNHLY and CDR2 FYNNEI come from the germline V gene. The CDR3 has 15 residues. The junction had 12 bases not matched to a gene; V was cut back by 10 bases and J by 4 bases. The CDR3 DNA reads as TGTGCCAACACGAGACAGGGAGTGGGCACCGGGGAGCTGTTTTTT. It translates to CANTRQGVGTGELFF. Filled out from reference TRBV2 and TRBJ2-2, the complete variable domain reads EPEVTQTPSHQVTQMGQEVILRCVPISNHLYFYWYRQILGQKVEFLVSFYNNEISEKSEIFDDQFSVERPDGSNFTLKIRSTKLEDSAMYFCANTRQGVGTGELFFGEGSRLTVL.

This clonotype was observed many times. The chain is built from TRBV24-1 and TRBJ2-3, with TRBD2 identical over 11 bases. This CDR3 has 15 residues. Germline V gene lookup returns CDR1 KGHDR and CDR2 SFDVKD. With 6 bases clipped from V and 4 bases from J, the junction kept 5 bases outside the gene matches. CDR3 coding DNA: TGTGCCACCAGTACTAGCGGGAGCGGACCAGATACGCAGTATTTT. Protein product: CATSTSGSGPDTQYF.

This clonotype was found many times. The chain carries TRBV4-2 and TRBJ2-1; 12 bases match TRBD2. With 0 bases clipped from V and 7 bases from J, the junction kept 7 bases outside the gene matches. CDR3 length: 17 amino acids. The germline CDR1 and CDR2 sequences are LGHNA and YNFKEQ. CDR3 DNA sequence: TGTGCCAGCAGCCAAGATACGACTAGCGGGAGTCTAAATGAGCAGTTCTTC. It is translated as CASSQDTTSGSLNEQFF.

This clonotype occurred many times. This chain links TRBV10-3 with TRBJ2-7; a possible D gene is TRBD2 (5 bases). This CDR3 region has 14 residues. Trimming removed 0 bases from V and 2 bases from J, with 8 bases in between. The germline gives CDR1 ENHRY, CDR2 SYGVKD. Here the CDR3 reads CAISESVATYEQYF. CDR3 nucleotide sequence: TGTGCCATCAGTGAGTCTGTAGCGACCTACGAGCAGTACTTC.

Notes on this clonotype: This probably arose from a read error, given a far larger clone one base away. V is TRBV2 and J is TRBJ2-3, with a possible D match to TRBD2 (6 bases). The last part of the DNA fits TRBJ2-7 better; the J call may be wrong. Germline values: CDR1 SNHLY, CDR2 FYNNEI. This CDR3 spans 14 amino acids. CDR3 coding DNA: TGTGCCAGCAGTGAGCGTCGGCGGGGCATCGAGCAGTACTTC. Protein sequence: CASSERRRGIEQYF.

This clonotype was observed at least ten times. The gene calls are TRBV10-3 and TRBJ2-7, with 11 positions matching TRBD2. Per the germline V gene, CDR1 is ENHRY and CDR2 is SYGVKD. Losses at the gene ends were 8 bases for V and 0 bases for J; bases not matched to a gene: 9. The CDR3 sequence is 16 residues long. CDR3 region: CAIGSRTSGFSYEQYF. DNA of the CDR3: TGTGCCATCGGGTCGCGGACTAGCGGGTTCTCCTACGAGCAGTACTTC.

Ten or more counts support this clonotype. The chain has TRBV2 and TRBJ2-3; no firm D call. Trimming left V 6 bases short and J 3 bases short, with 1 base between. CDR3 length equals 10 residues. Germline V CDR1 and CDR2: SNHLY, FYNNEI. The CDR3 nucleotides are TGTGCCAGCAGAACAGATACGCAGTATTTT. Its translation: CASRTDTQYF.

This clonotype was observed many times. This rearrangement joins TRBV7-8 to TRBJ2-7; 10 nucleotides line up with TRBD2. The CDR3 loop spans 15 amino acids. Germline CDR1 is SGHVS and CDR2 is FQNEAQ. V dropped 4 bases and J dropped 2; count of bases not matched to a gene: 5. CDR3 region: CASSYTSGNTYEQYF. CDR3 nucleotides: TGTGCCAGCAGCTATACTAGCGGGAACACCTACGAGCAGTACTTC. Variable domain in full (rest from reference TRBV7-8 and TRBJ2-7): GAGVSQSPRYKVAKRGQDVALRCDPISGHVSLFWYQQALGQGPEFLTYFQNEAQLDKSGLPSDRFFAERPEGSVSTLKIQRTQQEDSAVYLCASSYTSGNTYEQYFGPGTRLTVT.

This clonotype was recorded many times. This chain links TRBV4-1 with TRBJ1-4; 7 bases fit TRBD1. CDR3 size: 16 residues. With 0 bases clipped from V and 8 bases from J, the junction kept 9 bases outside the gene matches. The germline CDR1 and CDR2 sequences are MGHRA and YSYEKL. CDR3 coding DNA: TGCGCCAGCAGCCAAGATGCGAAACAGGGGCGGGAAAAACTGTTTTTT. This translates into CASSQDAKQGREKLFF.

The V call is TRBV6-1, the J call TRBJ1-5, with TRBD1 matching 8 bases. V shed 8 bases, J shed 5 bases, and the junction held 11 bases outside the gene matches. The CDR3 loop spans 15 amino acids. CDR1 is MNHNS and CDR2 is SASEGT in the germline V gene. The CDR3 coding sequence is TGTGCCAGCTTTCCCGGGACAGGTAGATATCAGCCCCAGCATTTT. Translating gives CASFPGTGRYQPQHF.

This clonotype was picked up one time. The rearrangement links TRBV19 to TRBJ1-1, with a weak D call TRBD1 (5 bases). Germline CDR1 LNHDA, CDR2 SQIVND (reference sequence). The CDR3 runs 14 residues. The V gene lost 4 bases and the J gene lost 3 bases, with 12 bases spanning the gap. CDR3 region: CASSKDGGDTEAFF. The DNA for the CDR3 is TGTGCCAGTAGTAAAGACGGGGGGGACACTGAAGCTTTCTTT.

Remarks on this clonotype: Compared with germline, one end of the junction differs, possibly owing to a read error. The chain joins TRBV6-2 or TRBV6-3 to TRBJ2-7, with D unresolved. The CDR3 runs 12 residues. Germline values: CDR1 MNHEY, CDR2 SVGEGT. DNA of the CDR3: TGTGCCAGCAGCACCCACTCCTACGAGCGGTACTTC. Amino acids: CASSTHSYERYF.

This clonotype was observed many times. The chain couples TRBV20-1 to TRBJ2-7, with D perhaps matching TRBD1 or TRBD2 (5 bases each). CDR3 length: 14 residues. V shed 5 bases and J shed 2 bases, with 16 bases lying between them. Germline V gene data show CDR1 as DFQATT and CDR2 as SNEGSKA (reference sequence). The CDR3 DNA is TGCAGTGCTGAGGGGTTGGGGGATACCTACGAGCAGTACTTC. It yields the protein CSAEGLGDTYEQYF.

This clonotype was picked up many times. The chain employs TRBV6-5 and TRBJ2-3; 9 nucleotides match TRBD2. Trimming cost V 4 bases and J 2 bases; bases outside gene matches: 16. Per germline, CDR1 MNHEY and CDR2 SVGAGI. This CDR3 region has 19 residues. The CDR3 bases are TGTGCCAGCAGTTCCTCCCGCGTTCAGCGGGAGGCCCACACAGATACGCAGTATTTT. It translates to CASSSSRVQREAHTDTQYF.

This clonotype was found many times. The genes are TRBV15 and TRBJ2-7; D ambiguous. The CDR3 totals 14 residues. Germline V gives CDR1 LNHNV, CDR2 YYDKDF (reference sequence). The germline V and J ends were trimmed by 3 bases and 1 base, with 10 bases remaining between them. The CDR3 sequence: CATSRVAGSYEQYF. DNA for the CDR3: TGTGCCACCAGCAGGGTAGCCGGTTCCTACGAGCAGTACTTC. Based on the CDR3 plus reference TRBV15 and TRBJ2-7, the full variable domain is DAMVIQNPRYQVTQFGKPVTLSCSQTLNHNVMYWYQQKSSQAPKLLFHYYDKDFNNEADTPDNFQSRRPNTSFCFLDIRSPGLGDTAMYLCATSRVAGSYEQYFGPGTRLTVT.

This clonotype was recorded many times. The J gene is TRBJ2-1, the V gene TRBV3-1; no clear D. The germline CDR1 and CDR2 sequences are LGHDT and YNNKEL (reference sequence). The CDR3 loop spans 14 amino acids. V dropped 1 base and J dropped 3 bases, with 7 bases sitting between them. CDR3: CASSQVPYYNEQFF. The DNA of the CDR3 is TGTGCCAGCAGCCAAGTCCCCTACTACAATGAGCAGTTCTTC.

This clonotype was counted only a few times. The rearrangement joins TRBV14 to TRBJ1-2; D not certain. From germline, CDR1 is SGHDN and CDR2 FVKESK. V dropped 1 base and J dropped 0 bases, with 9 bases sitting between them. This CDR3 is 15 amino acids long. The CDR3 region has the DNA TGTGCCAGCAGCCAAGGGGCCAGTACTAACTATGGCTACACCTTC. It encodes CASSQGASTNYGYTF.

This clonotype was picked up many times. The chain links TRBV6-2 or TRBV6-3 to TRBJ2-3, with D hard to call. The CDR3 spans 13 residues. Germline loops: CDR1 MNHEY, CDR2 SVGEGT. V was trimmed by 6 bases and J by 4 bases, leaving 11 bases between them. CDR3 DNA: TGTGCCAGCAGAGACCACTCCGCAGATACGCAGTATTTT. Translation gives CASRDHSADTQYF.

This clonotype was counted ten times or more. The chain carries TRBV28 and TRBJ2-3; 9 positions match TRBD1. Germline CDR1 reads MDHEN; CDR2 reads SYDVKM. J gave up 6 bases and V 6 bases, and 7 bases lay outside the gene matches. The CDR3 is 14 amino acids. CDR3 bases: TGTGCCAGCAGCCAAGACAGGGGGTCTGATACGCAGTATTTT. Protein product: CASSQDRGSDTQYF.

The genes are TRBV7-3 and TRBJ2-1; D is uncertain. V lost 5 bases and J lost 2, with 13 bases in between. The CDR3 loop spans 15 amino acids. From germline, CDR1 is SGHTA and CDR2 FQGTGA. CDR3 DNA sequence: TGTGCCAGCAGCCCTATGAAAGGAACCTACAATGAGCAGTTCTTC. This codes for CASSPMKGTYNEQFF.

Many counts were recorded for this clonotype. This chain links TRBV2 with TRBJ1-2; D is possibly TRBD1 (5 bases). V was clipped by 7 bases and J by 4 bases, with 16 bases between them. This CDR3 region has 14 residues. Germline V CDR1 and CDR2: SNHLY, FYNNEI. The chain's CDR3 is CASTPGPDGYGYTF. CDR3 nucleotide sequence: TGTGCCAGCACCCCAGGGCCCGACGGCTATGGCTACACCTTC.

This clonotype was observed many times. The chain combines TRBV18 with TRBJ2-2, with 11 bases fitting TRBD2. There are 15 residues in the CDR3. Germline-derived CDR1 and CDR2 are KGHSH and LQKENI. V was clipped by 5 bases and J by 4 bases; unmatched bases: 3. The CDR3: CASSATSGSTGELFF. The CDR3 DNA reads as TGTGCCAGCTCAGCCACTAGCGGGAGCACCGGGGAGCTGTTTTTT.